Given below is one T cell receptor (beta chain) in context. Its target is not known. The record originates from a study of cytomegalovirus exposure and HLA in healthy donors. Study conclusions and caveats: As confirmed in vitro, three CMV-associated chains were specific for CMV antigens. A link between a missense DCLRE1C variant and TCR beta V- and J-gene trimming emerged from a later analysis. Researchers reported in a later analysis that common viral pathogens appeared linked to several top clusters.

In the PCR, 60 Vbeta and 13 Jbeta primers were used. Assay used: immunoSEQ multiplex PCR; TCRdb lists only in-frame clones, some missing. Seen here are about 130,000 clones, nearly 80% observed once, and the top ten hold 2% to 2.5%. This CDR3 spans 16 amino acids. CDR1 and CDR2 from the germline V gene are SGHRS and YFSETQ. The ends lost 4 bases at V and 5 bases at J; junction bases unmatched: 12. The chain joins TRBV5-1 to TRBJ2-7; 10 nucleotides align to TRBD1. Source material: PBMCs. The clonotype originates from a man between 25 and 39 years old in good health and CMV-seronegative. The CDR3 here is CASSPGRGTGVNEQYF. In nucleotides, the CDR3 is TGCGCCAGCAGCCCGGGGAGGGGGACAGGGGTTAACGAGCAGTACTTC.